This record covers a single T cell receptor (beta chain). Its specificity is not known. The sample belongs to a study of OX40 agonist ivuxolimab in advanced cancers. Study-wide context: A mean age of roughly 62 years, range roughly 20 to 79, was recorded, and approximately 79% were male. Eligibility rules accepted prior anti-PD-1, anti-PD-L1 or anti-CTLA-4 therapy, and 35% to 40% had some. Overall study findings and caveats: Expanded clones tended on average to be more numerous among CD8+ T cells than CD4+.

Repertoires were generated with immunoSEQ multiplex PCR, while TCRdb's copy carries only in-frame clones and drops some. The sample lists about 6,000 clones, around four fifths seen once, with roughly 24% in the top ten. V lost 5 bases to trimming and J lost 12 bases; unmatched junction nucleotides: 13. Germline lookup yields CDR1 SGHAT and CDR2 FQNNGV. The CDR3 covers 16 residues. The TCR was taken from an adult with an advanced solid tumor such as melanoma, head and neck, liver or kidney cancer. This specimen was CD4+ or CD8+ T cells sorted from blood, taken in a trial of the OX40 agonist ivuxolimab. The gene calls are TRBV11-2 and TRBJ2-1; TRBD2 agrees at 13 bases. CDR3 region: CASSGRTSGGKVGQFF. CDR3 coding DNA: TGTGCCAGCAGCGGAAGGACTAGCGGGGGCAAAGTAGGGCAGTTCTTC.